This paragraph reports one T cell receptor beta chain. This specimen comes from a study of T cells in tumors after PD-1 blockade. Study-wide background: Patients received pembrolizumab 200 mg every 3 weeks or cemiplimab 350 mg every 2 weeks. A subset received ongoing vismodegib 150 mg daily alongside anti-PD-1 therapy.

V gave up 3 bases and J gave up 3 bases; unmatched junction bases: 7. There are 15 residues in the CDR3. Germline values: CDR1 SGDLS, CDR2 YYNGEE. TCRdb's copy holds only in-frame clones and misses some; the assay was immunoSEQ multiplex PCR. The table includes roughly 60,000 clones, about four fifths detected once. The chain has TRBV9 and TRBJ2-7; 9 bases align to TRBD1. This specimen was PBMCs, taken before anti-PD-1 treatment. This sequence originates from a human donor with basal cell carcinoma. The CDR3 reads CASSAAGQGSYEQYF. CDR3 coding DNA: TGTGCCAGCAGCGCCGCGGGACAGGGAAGCTACGAGCAGTACTTC.